The 20 T cell receptor beta chains given below trace back to one sample, sequenced in a study of blood T cell repertoires in COVID-19 (dated by TCRdb to about 2020). Libraries were built with the immunoSEQ multiplex PCR assay. The immuneACCESS repertoire file appears here via TCRdb, limited to in-frame rearrangements. These files lack a portion of the clones; in checked studies, under half of the deficit traces to unresolved V genes, and the cause of the others is not known. The sample has about 300,000 clones on record, roughly 88% of them singletons. About 1.5% of the sample goes to the ten largest clones. Sequencing used peripheral blood. All receptors come from a woman under 40 with COVID-19, enrolled during active disease.

For the CDR3, the DNA is TGTGCCAGTAGCACTTCATTAGGGGAGCTGTTTTTT. Protein: CASSTSLGELFF. The V gene is TRBV19, the J gene TRBJ2-2, with D hard to call. Trimming cost V 6 bases and J 8 bases, with 10 bases left between them. The germline V gene encodes CDR1 LNHDA and CDR2 SQIVND (reference sequence). The CDR3 is 12 amino acids.

The CDR3 protein is CASSRALAGVGDTQYF. The CDR3 nucleotides are TGTGCCAGCAGCCGCGCCCTAGCGGGGGTGGGGGATACGCAGTATTTT. This chain joins TRBV3-1 (or the pseudogene TRBV3-2) and TRBJ2-3; 10 nucleotides align to TRBD2. CDR3 length: 16 residues. Germline V gives CDR1 LGHDT, CDR2 YNNKEL (reference sequence). V was clipped by 4 bases and J by 6 bases; unmatched bases: 10.

The chain combines TRBV19 with TRBJ1-1; TRBD1 matches 8 bases. With V trimmed by 10 bases and J by 3 bases, 7 bases remained unmatched. Looked up from germline, CDR1 is LNHDA and CDR2 is SQIVND (reference sequence). The CDR3 totals 13 residues. CDR3 bases: TGTGCCACTACAGGGGGTAGGTACACTGAAGCTTTCTTT. The encoded protein is CATTGGRYTEAFF.

This chain connects TRBV6-6 to TRBJ2-5; D not resolved. V was pared by 5 bases and J by 6 bases, with 16 bases between. There are 14 residues in the CDR3. Germline V CDR1 and CDR2: MNHNY, SVGAGI (reference sequence). The CDR3 nucleotides are TGTGCCAGCAGTCAAGACCCAGCGTTGAAGACCCAGTACTTC. Protein sequence: CASSQDPALKTQYF.

V gene TRBV6-1 combines with J gene TRBJ1-5, with 9 bases fitting TRBD1. The CDR3 is made up of 18 amino acids. Per germline, CDR1 MNHNS and CDR2 SASEGT. Trimming took 1 base from V and 1 from J; bases not matched to a gene: 8. CDR3 DNA sequence: TGTGCCAGCAGTGAAGTAAAGACAGGGGGGTTGAGCAATCAGCCCCAGCATTTT. This translates into CASSEVKTGGLSNQPQHF.

This chain connects TRBV28 to TRBJ1-1; TRBD1 matches at 7 bases. V dropped 10 bases and J dropped 3; count of bases not matched to a gene: 5. The CDR3 sequence is 12 residues long. Germline CDR1 and CDR2: MDHEN and SYDVKM. Here the CDR3 DNA reads TGTGCCACCTACACAGGGGACACTGAAGCTTTCTTT. Translating it yields CATYTGDTEAFF.

The J gene is TRBJ1-4, the V gene TRBV5-4; D is unclear. Germline V gene sequence: CDR1 SGHNT, CDR2 YYREEE (reference sequence). The ends were cut back, 4 bases at V and 2 bases at J, with 9 bases in the middle. The CDR3 is 14 residues long. CDR3 nucleotide sequence: TGTGCCAGCAGCCCCTTCGGGACTAATGAAAAACTGTTTTTT. Translating it yields CASSPFGTNEKLFF. Looking up the rest from reference TRBV5-4 and TRBJ1-4 gives the full variable domain: ETGVTQSPTHLIKTRGQQVTLRCSSQSGHNTVSWYQQALGQGPQFIFQYYREEENGRGNFPPRFSGLQFPNYSSELNVNALELDDSALYLCASSPFGTNEKLFFGSGTQLSVL.

The chain recombines TRBV29-1 with TRBJ1-2, with TRBD1 as a possible D gene (5 bases). Germline-derived CDR1 and CDR2 are SQVTM and ANQGSEA. This CDR3 has 13 amino acids. Between the trimmed V and J ends, which lost 4 bases and 4 bases, there was a span of 13 bases. The CDR3 nucleotides are TGCAGCGTTGCGGGGGGGGATTCCTATGGCTACACCTTC. Its protein is CSVAGGDSYGYTF.

The V gene is TRBV3-1 (or the pseudogene TRBV3-2), the J gene TRBJ2-7; TRBD1 might be the D (6 bases). Trimming left V 6 bases short and J 4 bases short, with 22 bases between. Germline V CDR1 and CDR2: LGHDT, YNNKEL (reference sequence). The CDR3 sequence is 16 residues long. CDR3 region: CASSRRGRGGLYEQYV. The CDR3 coding sequence is TGTGCCAGCAGTAGAAGGGGCAGGGGCGGCTTATACGAGCAGTACGTC.

This clone was detected only once. The V gene is TRBV5-1, the J gene TRBJ1-4; no clear D. The CDR3 spans 14 residues. The V end was cut by 0 bases, the J end by 6 bases, with 9 bases between. Looked up from germline, CDR1 is SGHRS and CDR2 is YFSETQ. The CDR3 coding sequence is TGCGCCAGCAGCTTGGGTCAGAGGGATGAAAAACTGTTTTTT. This sequence encodes CASSLGQRDEKLFF.

This chain links TRBV19 with TRBJ2-3; TRBD1 agrees at 7 bases. The germline gives CDR1 LNHDA, CDR2 SQIVND (reference sequence). CDR3 size: 14 residues. The V gene end was trimmed by 5 bases and the J gene end by 5 bases; junction bases not matched to a gene: 7. The CDR3 spells CASSLTGRQDTQYF. The CDR3 region has the DNA TGTGCCAGTAGTCTGACAGGGAGACAAGATACGCAGTATTTT. Using reference TRBV19 and TRBJ2-3 for the parts outside the CDR3, the full variable domain is DGGITQSPKYLFRKEGQNVTLSCEQNLNHDAMYWYRQDPGQGLRLIYYSQIVNDFQKGDIAEGYSVSREKKESFPLTVTSAQKNPTAFYLCASSLTGRQDTQYFGPGTRLTVL.

CDR3 region: CASSRGLANTDTQYF. The CDR3 DNA reads TGTGCCAGCAGCCGTGGACTAGCGAACACAGATACGCAGTATTTT. The chain links TRBV4-2 to TRBJ2-3, with 9 nucleotides matching TRBD2. The germline V gene encodes CDR1 LGHNA and CDR2 YNFKEQ. Losses at the gene ends were 4 bases for V and 2 bases for J; bases not matched to a gene: 4. The CDR3 loop spans 15 amino acids.

The J gene is TRBJ2-5, the V gene TRBV28; D gene uncertain. CDR1 and CDR2 from the germline V gene are MDHEN and SYDVKM. V dropped 6 bases and J dropped 4 bases, with 12 bases sitting between them. The CDR3 sequence is 13 residues long. The CDR3 DNA reads TGTGCCAGCAGCCTAGACCGGGTAGAGACCCAGTACTTC. Its protein product is CASSLDRVETQYF.

V gene TRBV6-6 combines with J gene TRBJ1-1, with D possibly matching TRBD1 (6 bases). The V and J ends lost 5 bases and 1 base respectively, with 14 bases between them. This CDR3 spans 15 amino acids. Germline values: CDR1 MNHNY, CDR2 SVGAGI (reference sequence). CDR3 protein: CASSPLGGGNTEAFF. The CDR3 region has the DNA TGTGCCAGCAGTCCACTGGGAGGGGGGAACACTGAAGCTTTCTTT.

The chain combines TRBV3-1 (or the pseudogene TRBV3-2) with TRBJ2-7; TRBD2 matches at 11 bases. CDR3 length: 15 amino acids. With 5 bases clipped from V and 7 bases from J, the junction kept 10 bases outside the gene matches. Germline values: CDR1 LGHDT, CDR2 YNNKEL (reference sequence). The CDR3 reads CASSFGLAGLGEQYF. The CDR3, as DNA: TGTGCCAGCAGCTTTGGACTAGCGGGTTTGGGGGAGCAGTACTTC.

CDR3 sequence (DNA): TGTGCCAGCAGTTTGATTCAAGGGGGCGCGGGCACTGAAGCTTTCTTT. Its translation: CASSLIQGGAGTEAFF. This rearrangement joins TRBV27 to TRBJ1-1; 7 nucleotides agree with TRBD1. Trimming removed 3 bases from V and 4 bases from J; junction bases left unmatched: 11. This CDR3 is built from 16 residues. Looked up from germline, CDR1 is MNHEY and CDR2 is SMNVEV (reference sequence).

CDR3 DNA sequence: TGTGCCAGCAGTCAAGACAGGGGACGAGGAAACACCATATATTTT. Amino acids: CASSQDRGRGNTIYF. The V gene is TRBV28, the J gene TRBJ1-3, with 8 bases lining up with TRBD1. Losses at the gene ends were 5 bases for V and 4 bases for J; bases not matched to a gene: 7. Germline loops: CDR1 MDHEN, CDR2 SYDVKM. The CDR3 runs 15 residues.

The J gene is TRBJ1-6, the V gene TRBV4-2; TRBD1 aligns across 8 bases. CDR1 LGHNA and CDR2 YNFKEQ come from the germline V gene. With V trimmed by 6 bases and J by 8 bases, 12 bases remained unmatched. The CDR3 spans 16 residues. The CDR3 sequence: CASRELRQGIYSPLHF. CDR3 coding DNA: TGTGCCAGCAGAGAACTTCGACAGGGGATTTATTCACCCCTCCACTTT.

V gene TRBV5-8 combines with J gene TRBJ1-6; a possible D gene is TRBD1 (6 bases). This CDR3 spans 15 amino acids. Germline loops: CDR1 SGHTS, CDR2 YDEGEE. Trimming cost V 1 base and J 10 bases, with 15 bases left between them. The CDR3 sequence is CASSLFSGGQSPLHF. CDR3 in DNA: TGTGCCAGCAGCTTGTTCTCGGGGGGCCAATCACCCCTCCACTTT.

The chain recombines TRBV9 with TRBJ2-3, with TRBD2 identical over 9 bases. J gave up 2 bases and V 4 bases, and 11 bases lay outside the gene matches. This CDR3 is 17 amino acids long. CDR1 and CDR2 (germline): SGDLS, YYNGEE. The CDR3 bases are TGTGCCAGCAGCCCCCGTGAGGCGGGGGGGAACACAGATACGCAGTATTTT. Residues: CASSPREAGGNTDTQYF.